This T cell receptor beta chain emerged from a study of blood T cell repertoires in COVID-19. Overall study context: COVID-19 samples collected from the United States, Italy and Spain covered acute and convalescent phases.

Authors' analysis steps: For nucleated cells, counts were estimated from reference gene primer amplification. Generated by immunoSEQ multiplex PCR, the TCRdb table keeps only in-frame clones and is missing some. V, J and clone size were drawn from that table, and D and trimming were deduced from the DNA. Here the sample spans about 100,000 clones, roughly 90% being singletons. V lost 6 bases, J lost 5 bases, and 6 bases stayed unmatched. This CDR3 is built from 13 residues. Germline V gives CDR1 SGHRS, CDR2 YFSETQ. This clone appeared a single time. The V call is TRBV5-1, the J call TRBJ2-7; 9 bases are a match to TRBD2. Sequenced material: peripheral blood. This receptor was identified in a man in his sixties with acute or convalescent COVID-19. CDR3 region: CASTIAGVNEQYF. DNA for the CDR3: TGCGCCAGCACCATAGCGGGAGTCAACGAGCAGTACTTC.